The clone carrying this TCR beta chain was recorded many times. What it recognizes is unknown. These data are taken from a study of T cells after yellow fever vaccination. General study findings and limits: A small proportion of clonotypes was detected in both the CD4 and CD8 compartments.

TCR cDNA, made by 5'RACE template switching, carried an added universal primer site and UMIs. MiXCR, applied by TCRdb to the 5' RACE reads, yields one record per CDR3 protein. The data hold a few hundred thousand distinct CDR3 sequences, with approximately 8% observed a single time. V was shortened by 4 bases and J by 4 bases, with 14 bases between the two germline ends. The germline CDR1 and CDR2 sequences are SGDLS and YYNGEE. The CDR3 loop spans 14 amino acids. The receptor was isolated from a man between 18 and 29 years old who received the YFV17D yellow fever vaccine. The J gene is TRBJ1-2, the V gene TRBV9; tentatively, D is TRBD1 (6 bases). Specimen: CD4+ T cells sorted from PBMCs, collected 5 days after the yellow fever booster vaccination. CDR3 protein: CASSSRGGLYGYTF. The CDR3, as DNA: TGTGCCAGCAGCAGCCGGGGGGGCCTCTATGGCTACACCTTC. Full variable domain (remainder filled in from reference TRBV9 and TRBJ1-2): DSGVTQTPKHLITATGQRVTLRCSPRSGDLSVYWYQQSLDQGLQFLIQYYNGEERAKGNILERFSAQQFPDLHSELNLSSLELGDSALYFCASSSRGGLYGYTFGSGTRLTVV.